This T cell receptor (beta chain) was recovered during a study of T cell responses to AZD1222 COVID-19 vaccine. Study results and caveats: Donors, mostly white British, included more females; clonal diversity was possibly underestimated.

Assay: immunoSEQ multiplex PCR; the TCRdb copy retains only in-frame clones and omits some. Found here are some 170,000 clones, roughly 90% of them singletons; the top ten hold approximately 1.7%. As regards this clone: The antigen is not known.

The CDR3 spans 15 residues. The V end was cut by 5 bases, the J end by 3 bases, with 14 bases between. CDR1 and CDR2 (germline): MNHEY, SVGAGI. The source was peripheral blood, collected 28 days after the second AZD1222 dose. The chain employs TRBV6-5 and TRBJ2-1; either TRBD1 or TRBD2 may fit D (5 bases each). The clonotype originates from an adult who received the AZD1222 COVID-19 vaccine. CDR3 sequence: CASSTSGPLYNEQFF. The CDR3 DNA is TGTGCCAGCAGTACCTCGGGACCGCTCTACAATGAGCAGTTCTTC.